This T cell receptor beta chain was sequenced during a study of cytomegalovirus exposure and HLA in healthy donors. The primer mix had 60 Vbeta and 13 Jbeta primers. The assay was immunoSEQ multiplex PCR, and TCRdb's table has in-frame clones only and misses some. Found here are under 70,000 clones, 77% of them singletons; the top ten hold more than 2.5%. V was clipped by 2 bases and J by 5 bases, with 6 bases between them. CDR3 size: 12 residues. Germline V gene lookup returns CDR1 SEHNR and CDR2 FQNEAQ (reference sequence). The specimen sequenced was PBMCs. This receptor was obtained from a female donor in good health and CMV-seronegative. The chain carries TRBV7-9 and TRBJ1-1; D is unclear. CDR3 sequence reads: CASSLRETEAFF. In DNA, the CDR3 is TGTGCCAGCAGCTTAAGAGAGACTGAAGCTTTCTTT.